Following are 26 T cell receptor beta chains from one sample sequenced in a study of metastatic and nonmetastatic thyroid tumors. No treatment of any kind had been given to any patient before thyroid surgery. TCRdb called clones again from the PCR reads with MiXCR. This table holds about 38,000 clones, roughly 45% found once. Sequencing was carried out using tumor tissue. All receptors derive from a male donor with papillary thyroid cancer or a benign thyroid nodule (not recorded which). Some clones in this sample may be carry-over from other donors' samples.

The V call is TRBV15, the J call TRBJ2-7, with D perhaps TRBD2 (5 bases). This CDR3 has 12 amino acids. CDR1 is LNHNV, CDR2 YYDKDF, per germline (reference sequence). Between the trimmed V and J ends, which lost 1 base and 7 bases, there was a span of 8 bases. DNA for the CDR3: TGTGCCACCAGCAGAGGTGCGGGTGAGCAGTACTTC. Protein sequence: CATSRGAGEQYF.

This clone has just a few counts. This chain connects TRBV20-1 to TRBJ2-7, with D possibly matching TRBD2 (6 bases). This CDR3 contains 14 residues. Looked up from germline, CDR1 is DFQATT and CDR2 is SNEGSKA (reference sequence). Trimming removed 5 bases from V and 2 bases from J, with 16 bases in between. CDR3 in amino acids: CSARTGTVPYEQYF. CDR3 DNA sequence: TGCAGTGCTCGGACCGGGACTGTACCCTACGAGCAGTACTTC.

The chain recombines TRBV5-4 with TRBJ2-1, with D possibly TRBD2 on 6 matching bases. V was clipped by 0 bases and J by 5 bases, with 6 bases between them. From germline, CDR1 is SGHNT and CDR2 YYREEE (reference sequence). The CDR3 consists of 13 residues. CDR3 nucleotides: TGTGCCAGCAGCTTGGTAGCGGACAATGAGCAGTTCTTC. This gives the protein CASSLVADNEQFF.

The rearrangement joins TRBV2 to TRBJ2-3; 10 positions agree with TRBD1. The CDR3 spans 17 residues. Trimming at V came to 8 bases and at J to 4 bases, leaving 15 bases not matched to a gene. Germline-derived CDR1 and CDR2 are SNHLY and FYNNEI. CDR3 coding DNA: TGTGCCAGCTCAAAAAACACCGGGACAGGGGCCGCAGATACGCAGTATTTT. It is translated as CASSKNTGTGAADTQYF.

The chain has TRBV9 and TRBJ1-6; TRBD1 agrees at 11 bases. V gave up 0 bases and J gave up 10 bases; unmatched junction bases: 3. The length of the CDR3 is 15 residues. Per germline, CDR1 SGDLS and CDR2 YYNGEE. The CDR3 here is CASSVEGTGGSPLHF. CDR3 nucleotides: TGTGCCAGCAGCGTAGAGGGGACAGGGGGGTCACCCCTCCACTTT.

The V call is TRBV7-3, the J call TRBJ2-3; D perhaps matches TRBD1 (8 bases). Germline V CDR1 and CDR2: SGHTA, FQGTGA. Trimming left V 2 bases short and J 3 bases short, with 18 bases between. There are 17 residues in the CDR3. The CDR3 sequence is CASSLRGGRGRTDTQYF. CDR3 DNA sequence: TGTGCCAGCAGCTTACGCGGGGGCAGGGGGCGAACAGATACGCAGTATTTT.

The chain has TRBV6-2 or TRBV6-3 and TRBJ1-1; 10 bases are a match to TRBD1. V lost 5 bases to trimming and J lost 1 base; unmatched junction nucleotides: 4. The CDR3 contains 15 residues. The germline gives CDR1 MNHEY, CDR2 SVGEGT. The CDR3 DNA is TGTGCCAGCAGTACGACAGGGGGCCAGAACACTGAAGCTTTCTTT. Its translation is CASSTTGGQNTEAFF.

The rearrangement joins TRBV6-1 to TRBJ2-5, with D unresolved. The CDR3 has 14 residues. Germline assignment: CDR1 MNHNS and CDR2 SASEGT. The V and J ends lost 5 bases and 1 base respectively, with 11 bases between them. CDR3 sequence: CASSMTVTQETQYF. The CDR3 DNA reads as TGTGCCAGCAGTATGACCGTAACCCAAGAGACCCAGTACTTC.

The V and J genes are TRBV6-1 and TRBJ1-1; TRBD1 matches 7 bases. Losses at the gene ends were 6 bases for V and 1 base for J; bases not matched to a gene: 5. The CDR3 runs to 14 residues. In germline, CDR1 is MNHNS, CDR2 SASEGT. The CDR3 nucleotides read TGTGCCAGCAGGGTGGGACAGCCGAACACTGAAGCTTTCTTT. This gives the protein CASRVGQPNTEAFF.

This sequence joins TRBV20-1 and TRBJ1-4; D is unclear. The CDR3 totals 13 residues. Trimming removed 0 bases at V and 14 bases at J, with 16 bases between. Germline V CDR1 and CDR2: DFQATT, SNEGSKA (reference sequence). This chain's CDR3 is CSARDRPTDLLFF. Written as DNA, the CDR3 is TGCAGTGCTAGAGATCGCCCAACAGACCTTCTGTTTTTT.

The chain couples TRBV11-1 to TRBJ2-3; 8 nucleotides align to TRBD1. The CDR3 spans 16 residues. The ends lost 5 bases at V and 4 bases at J; junction bases unmatched: 11. Looked up from germline, CDR1 is SGHAT and CDR2 is FQDESV (reference sequence). DNA for the CDR3: TGTGCCAGCAGCACACAAGAGACAGGGGTCCCAGATACGCAGTATTTT. This encodes CASSTQETGVPDTQYF. The full variable domain, completed using reference TRBV11-1 and TRBJ2-3, is EAEVAQSPRYKITEKSQAVAFWCDPISGHATLYWYRQILGQGPELLVQFQDESVVDDSQLPKDRFSAERLKGVDSTLKIQPAELGDSAMYLCASSTQETGVPDTQYFGPGTRLTVL.

In its sample, this clone was seen a few times. This chain links TRBV12-3 or TRBV12-4 with TRBJ2-1; TRBD2 matches at 13 bases. The CDR3 sequence is 15 residues long. The V gene end was trimmed by 8 bases and the J gene end by 8 bases; junction bases not matched to a gene: 9. The CDR3 sequence: CASRSWTSGSDEQFF. The CDR3 DNA sequence: TGTGCCAGCCGGAGCTGGACTAGCGGGAGTGATGAGCAGTTCTTC.

This clone was detected only a few times. The chain is built from TRBV4-2 and TRBJ2-7; TRBD1 might be the D (6 bases). Germline V gene lookup returns CDR1 LGHNA and CDR2 YNFKEQ. The ends were cut back, 0 bases at V and 6 bases at J, with 15 bases in the middle. The CDR3 sequence is 15 residues long. CDR3 nucleotides: TGTGCCAGCAGCCAAGAGGCTAGTCCCAGGGGCGAGCAGTACTTC. Its translation: CASSQEASPRGEQYF.

V is TRBV18 and J is TRBJ1-5, with TRBD1 matching over 7 bases. The CDR3 is made up of 13 amino acids. The ends lost 3 bases at V and 4 bases at J; junction bases unmatched: 0. Germline CDR1 reads KGHSH; CDR2 reads LQKENI. In DNA form, the CDR3 reads TGTGCCAGCTCACCGGGACAGAATCAGCCCCAGCATTTT. Protein product: CASSPGQNQPQHF.

By sample fraction, this clone is medium-sized. The CDR3, as DNA: TGTGCCAGCAGTTTAGGACTAGCGGGAGGGCCGTGGGGCGATACGCAGTATTTT. This translates into CASSLGLAGGPWGDTQYF. This chain links TRBV28 with TRBJ2-3; 15 positions agree with TRBD2. Germline CDR1 is MDHEN and CDR2 is SYDVKM. This CDR3 comprises 18 residues. J lost 6 bases, V lost 2 bases, and 9 bases had no gene match.

This chain links TRBV20-1 with TRBJ2-7, with TRBD1 matching 8 bases. CDR1 DFQATT and CDR2 SNEGSKA come from the germline V gene (reference sequence). There are 15 residues in the CDR3. Trimming took 4 bases from V and 3 from J; bases not matched to a gene: 11. CDR3 nucleotides: TGCAGTGCTATAGATCTTGGCAGGGGGCTCTACGAGCAGTACTTC. Its protein is CSAIDLGRGLYEQYF.

In nucleotides, the CDR3 is TGCGCCAGCAGCCAAGACTGGCAGATGAACTATGGCTACACCTTC. It specifies CASSQDWQMNYGYTF. The chain employs TRBV4-3 and TRBJ1-2; D gene unclear. Trimming removed 0 bases at V and 2 bases at J, with 10 bases between. Looked up from germline, CDR1 is LGHNA and CDR2 is YSLEER. This CDR3 contains 15 residues.

The gene calls are TRBV2 and TRBJ1-6; possibly TRBD1 for D (6 bases). V shed 3 bases and J shed 9 bases, with 12 bases lying between them. The CDR3 is 14 amino acids. In germline, CDR1 is SNHLY, CDR2 FYNNEI. In nucleotides, the CDR3 is TGTGCCAGCAGTGAGGAGGGGGAGGTTTCACCCCTCCACTTT. It codes for CASSEEGEVSPLHF.

This clone was counted at least ten times. This rearrangement joins TRBV29-1 to TRBJ2-7; 8 bases match TRBD1. Trimming cost V 4 bases and J 0 bases; bases outside gene matches: 2. CDR3 size: 13 residues. The germline V gene has CDR1 SQVTM and CDR2 ANQGSEA. The CDR3 DNA sequence: TGCAGCGTTGGACAGGGGAGCTCCTACGAGCAGTACTTC. Encoded protein: CSVGQGSSYEQYF.

This clone was seen only a few times. This chain uses TRBV4-1 with TRBJ2-7, with 11 bases that match TRBD2. Germline CDR1 is MGHRA and CDR2 is YSYEKL. The CDR3 is 16 amino acids. The J segment lost 3 bases and the V segment lost 4 bases, leaving 8 bases of the junction unmatched. The CDR3 DNA reads TGCGCCAGCAGCCCCTCGGGGACTAGCGGCGGCTACGAGCAGTACTTC. This gives the protein CASSPSGTSGGYEQYF.

The chain couples TRBV7-6 to TRBJ1-3; TRBD1 agrees at 7 bases. J was trimmed by 2 bases and V by 5 bases; bases with no gene match: 3. The CDR3 spans 14 residues. Germline CDR1 reads SGHVS; CDR2 reads FNYEAQ. The CDR3 sequence is CASSPQGTGNTIYF. The DNA of the CDR3 is TGTGCCAGCAGCCCACAGGGGACTGGAAACACCATATATTTT.

The CDR3 reads CASSKRDSYTDTQYF. The CDR3 DNA follows: TGTGCCAGCAGCAAGAGGGACTCTTACACAGATACGCAGTATTTT. The chain recombines TRBV9 with TRBJ2-3, with D possibly matching TRBD2 (6 bases). Germline V lookup: CDR1 SGDLS, CDR2 YYNGEE. CDR3 length: 15 residues. Trimming shortened V by 4 bases and J by 2 bases, and 14 bases separated the two germline ends.

The chain is built from TRBV12-3 or TRBV12-4 and TRBJ1-1, with D hard to call. The V end was cut by 2 bases, the J end by 1 base, with 5 bases between. The CDR3 covers 13 residues. CDR3 residues: CASSLKGNTEAFF. The CDR3 DNA is TGTGCCAGCAGTTTAAAAGGGAACACTGAAGCTTTCTTT.

V and J are TRBV18 and TRBJ1-2; the D is unclear. Germline-derived CDR1 and CDR2 are KGHSH and LQKENI. Trimming left V 2 bases short and J 4 bases short, with 8 bases between. The length of the CDR3 is 13 residues. CDR3 nucleotides: TGTGCCAGCTCACCAGATGTGTTCTATGGCTACACCTTC. It codes for CASSPDVFYGYTF.

The V and J genes are TRBV27 and TRBJ2-7; perhaps TRBD1 as D (5 bases). V was shortened by 3 bases and J by 1 base, with 10 bases between the two germline ends. The germline V gene has CDR1 MNHEY and CDR2 SMNVEV (reference sequence). This CDR3 has 14 amino acids. In DNA, the CDR3 is TGTGCCAGCAGTTTCGGATCAGGGTCCTACGAGCAGTACTTC. It yields the protein CASSFGSGSYEQYF.

This clone was detected only a few times. The J gene is TRBJ1-2, the V gene TRBV20-1; D is ambiguous. From germline, CDR1 is DFQATT and CDR2 SNEGSKA (reference sequence). This CDR3 comprises 13 residues. Trimming cost V 6 bases and J 0 bases, with 11 bases left between them. The CDR3 DNA follows: TGCAGTGCATGGCAGAACTCTAACTATGGCTACACCTTC. Translated, it gives CSAWQNSNYGYTF.